This TCR beta chain emerged from a study of control samples from healthy donors and cancer patients. Repertoires were generated with immunoSEQ multiplex PCR, while TCRdb's copy carries only in-frame clones and drops some. This table has 130,000 or so clones, 80% to 95% appearing once. Germline-derived CDR1 and CDR2 are SEHNR and FQNEAQ (reference sequence). CDR3 length: 12 amino acids. About this clone itself: The junction differs from germline at one of its ends, possibly a read error.

The specimen was blood. This clonotype was sampled from a man aged 40-49 years in good health. The V call is TRBV7-9, the J call TRBJ2-4, with 7 bases matching TRBD2. CDR3 in amino acids: CASSLYQGLIGF. For the CDR3, the DNA is TGTGCCAGCAGCTTATACCAGGGACTAATCGGCTTC.